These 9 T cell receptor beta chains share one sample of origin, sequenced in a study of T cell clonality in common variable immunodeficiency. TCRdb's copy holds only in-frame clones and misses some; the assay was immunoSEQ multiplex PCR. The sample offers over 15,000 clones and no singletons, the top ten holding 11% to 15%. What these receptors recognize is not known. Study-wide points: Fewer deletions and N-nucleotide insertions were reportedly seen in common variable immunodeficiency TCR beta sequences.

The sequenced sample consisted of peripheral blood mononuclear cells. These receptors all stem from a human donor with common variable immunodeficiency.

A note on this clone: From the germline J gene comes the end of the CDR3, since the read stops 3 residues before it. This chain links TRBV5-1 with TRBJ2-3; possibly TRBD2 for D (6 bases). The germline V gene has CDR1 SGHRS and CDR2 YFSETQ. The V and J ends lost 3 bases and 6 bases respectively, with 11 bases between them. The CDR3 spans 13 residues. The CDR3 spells CASSYYSGDTQYF. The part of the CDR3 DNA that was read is TGCGCCAGCAGCTACTACAGCGGGGATACG.

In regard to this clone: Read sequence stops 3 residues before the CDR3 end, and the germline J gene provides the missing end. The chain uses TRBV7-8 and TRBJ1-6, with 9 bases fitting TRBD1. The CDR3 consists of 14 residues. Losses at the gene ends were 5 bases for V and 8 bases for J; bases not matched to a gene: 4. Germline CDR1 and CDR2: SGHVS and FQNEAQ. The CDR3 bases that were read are TGTGCCAGCAGCCCTAGACAGGGGGATTCACCC. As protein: CASSPRQGDSP. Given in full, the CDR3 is CASSPRQGDSPLHF.

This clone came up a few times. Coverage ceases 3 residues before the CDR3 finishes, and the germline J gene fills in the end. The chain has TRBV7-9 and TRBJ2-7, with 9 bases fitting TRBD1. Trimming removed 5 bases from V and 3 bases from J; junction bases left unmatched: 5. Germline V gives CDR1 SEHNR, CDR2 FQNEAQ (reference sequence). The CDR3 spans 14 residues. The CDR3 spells CASSDDRGGYEQYF. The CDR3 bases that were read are TGTGCCAGCAGCGATGACAGGGGGGGCTACGAG.

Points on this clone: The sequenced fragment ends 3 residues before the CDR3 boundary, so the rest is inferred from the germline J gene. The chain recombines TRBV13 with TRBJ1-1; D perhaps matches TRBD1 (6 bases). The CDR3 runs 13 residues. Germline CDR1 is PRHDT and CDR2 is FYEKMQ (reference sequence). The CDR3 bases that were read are TGTGCCAGCAGGGTTGGGGGGGGCACGGGA. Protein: CASRVGGGTG. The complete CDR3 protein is CASRVGGGTGAFF.

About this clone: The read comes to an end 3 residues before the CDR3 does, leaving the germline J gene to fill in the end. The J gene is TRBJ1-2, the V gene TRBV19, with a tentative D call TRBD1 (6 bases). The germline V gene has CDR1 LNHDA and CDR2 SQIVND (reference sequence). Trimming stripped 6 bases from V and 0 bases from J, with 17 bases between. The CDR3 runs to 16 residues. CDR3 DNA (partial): TGTGCCAGTAGGATCCGGGGGGCAGAAGCTAACTATGGC. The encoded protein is CASRIRGAEANYG. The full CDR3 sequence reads CASRIRGAEANYGYTF. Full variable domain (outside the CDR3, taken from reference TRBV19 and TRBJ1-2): DGGITQSPKYLFRKEGQNVTLSCEQNLNHDAMYWYRQDPGQGLRLIYYSQIVNDFQKGDIAEGYSVSREKKESFPLTVTSAQKNPTAFYLCASRIRGAEANYGYTFGSGTRLTVV.

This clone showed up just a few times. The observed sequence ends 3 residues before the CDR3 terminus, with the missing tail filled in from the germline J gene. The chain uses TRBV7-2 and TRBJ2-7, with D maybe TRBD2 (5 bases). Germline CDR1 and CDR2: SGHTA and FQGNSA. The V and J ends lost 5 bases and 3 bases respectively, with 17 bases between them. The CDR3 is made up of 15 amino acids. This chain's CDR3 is CASSVFLAGGYEQYF. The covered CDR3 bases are TGTGCCAGCAGCGTTTTCCTCGCGGGTGGCTACGAG.

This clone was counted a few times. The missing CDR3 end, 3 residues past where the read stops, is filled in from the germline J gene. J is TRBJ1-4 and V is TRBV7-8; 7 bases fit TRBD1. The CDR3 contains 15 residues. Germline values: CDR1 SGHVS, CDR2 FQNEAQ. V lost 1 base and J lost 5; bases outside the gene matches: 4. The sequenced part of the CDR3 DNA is TGTGCCAGCAGCTTAGTAGGGGACAGAAATGAAAAA. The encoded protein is CASSLVGDRNEK. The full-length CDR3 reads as CASSLVGDRNEKLFF.

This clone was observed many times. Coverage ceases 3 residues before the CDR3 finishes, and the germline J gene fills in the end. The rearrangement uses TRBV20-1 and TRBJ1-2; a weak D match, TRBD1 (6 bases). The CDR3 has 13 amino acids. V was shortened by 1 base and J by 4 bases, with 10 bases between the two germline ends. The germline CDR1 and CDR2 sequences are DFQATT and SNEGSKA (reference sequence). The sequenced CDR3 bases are TGCAGTGCTAGAGTCCCGACAGGCTATGGC. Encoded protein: CSARVPTGYG. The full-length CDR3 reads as CSARVPTGYGYTF.

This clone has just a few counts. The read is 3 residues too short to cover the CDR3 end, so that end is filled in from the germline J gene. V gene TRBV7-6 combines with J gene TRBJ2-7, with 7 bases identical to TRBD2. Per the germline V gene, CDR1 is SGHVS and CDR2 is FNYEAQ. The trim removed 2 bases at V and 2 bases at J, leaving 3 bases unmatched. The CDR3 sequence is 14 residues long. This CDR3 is CASSLSSGTYEQYF. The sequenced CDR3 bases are TGTGCCAGCAGCTTATCGAGCGGGACCTACGAG.